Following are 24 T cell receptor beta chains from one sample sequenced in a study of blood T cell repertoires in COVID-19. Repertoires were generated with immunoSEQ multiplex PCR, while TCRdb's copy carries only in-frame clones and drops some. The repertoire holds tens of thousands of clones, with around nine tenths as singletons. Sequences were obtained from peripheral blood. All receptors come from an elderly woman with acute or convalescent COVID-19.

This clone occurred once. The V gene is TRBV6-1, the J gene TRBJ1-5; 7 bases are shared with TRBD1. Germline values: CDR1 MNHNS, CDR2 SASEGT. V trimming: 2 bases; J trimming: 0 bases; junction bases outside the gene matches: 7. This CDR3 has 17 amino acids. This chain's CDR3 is CASSELDRSYSNQPQHF. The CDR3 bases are TGTGCCAGCAGTGAACTGGACAGGTCCTATAGCAATCAGCCCCAGCATTTT.

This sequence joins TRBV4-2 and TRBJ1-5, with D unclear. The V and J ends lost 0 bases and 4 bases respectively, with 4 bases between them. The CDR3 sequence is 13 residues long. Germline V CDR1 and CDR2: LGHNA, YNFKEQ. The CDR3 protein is CASSQDNNQPQHF. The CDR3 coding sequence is TGTGCCAGCAGCCAAGATAATAATCAGCCCCAGCATTTT.

This CDR3 reads CASSLRETQYF. The DNA of the CDR3 is TGTGCCAGCAGTCTGAGGGAGACCCAGTACTTC. This rearrangement joins TRBV5-8 to TRBJ2-5; D is uncertain. This CDR3 is built from 11 residues. The V end lost 5 bases, the J end lost 5 bases, and 7 bases lay between the germline ends. CDR1 SGHTS and CDR2 YDEGEE come from the germline V gene. Variable domain in full (rest from reference TRBV5-8 and TRBJ2-5): EAGVTQSPTHLIKTRGQQATLRCSPISGHTSVYWYQQALGLGLQFLLWYDEGEERNRGNFPPRFSGRQFPNYSSELNVNALELEDSALYLCASSLRETQYFGPGTRLLVL.

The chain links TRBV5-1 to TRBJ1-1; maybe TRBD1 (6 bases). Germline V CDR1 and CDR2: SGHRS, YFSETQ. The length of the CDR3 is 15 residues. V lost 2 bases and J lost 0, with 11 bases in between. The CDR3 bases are TGCGCCAGCAGCTTACAGGGTCAGGTGAACACTGAAGCTTTCTTT. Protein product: CASSLQGQVNTEAFF.

CDR3 DNA: TGTGCCAGCAGCTTAGAGGTCGTGGGGGGGAACACTGAAGCTTTCTTT. Amino acids: CASSLEVVGGNTEAFF. The chain carries TRBV7-9 and TRBJ1-1, with a weak D call TRBD1 (5 bases). V lost 1 base, J lost 1 base, and 13 bases lay in between. Germline CDR1 reads SEHNR; CDR2 reads FQNEAQ (reference sequence). There are 16 residues in the CDR3.

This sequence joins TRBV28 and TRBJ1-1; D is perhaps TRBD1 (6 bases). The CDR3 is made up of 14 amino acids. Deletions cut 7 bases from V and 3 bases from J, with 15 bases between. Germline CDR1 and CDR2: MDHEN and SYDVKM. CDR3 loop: CASTNGGGDTEAFF. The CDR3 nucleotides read TGTGCCAGCACCAATGGGGGGGGCGACACTGAAGCTTTCTTT.

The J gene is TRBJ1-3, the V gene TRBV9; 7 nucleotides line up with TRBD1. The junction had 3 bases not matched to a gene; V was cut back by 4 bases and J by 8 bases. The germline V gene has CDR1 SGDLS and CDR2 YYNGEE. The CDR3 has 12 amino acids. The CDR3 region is CASSLQGHTIYF. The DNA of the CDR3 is TGTGCCAGCAGCTTACAGGGGCACACCATATATTTT.

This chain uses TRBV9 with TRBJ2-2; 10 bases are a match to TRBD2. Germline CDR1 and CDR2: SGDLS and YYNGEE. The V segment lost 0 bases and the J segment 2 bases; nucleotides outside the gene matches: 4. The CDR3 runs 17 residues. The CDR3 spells CASSVGALAGNTGELFF. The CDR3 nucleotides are TGTGCCAGCAGCGTAGGCGCACTAGCGGGAAACACCGGGGAGCTGTTTTTT.

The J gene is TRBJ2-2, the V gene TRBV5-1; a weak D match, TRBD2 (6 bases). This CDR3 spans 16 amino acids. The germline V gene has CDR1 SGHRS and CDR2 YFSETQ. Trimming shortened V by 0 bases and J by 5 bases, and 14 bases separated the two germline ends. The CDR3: CASSLVGGSGTGELFF. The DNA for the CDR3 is TGCGCCAGCAGCTTGGTCGGGGGAAGTGGGACCGGGGAGCTGTTTTTT.

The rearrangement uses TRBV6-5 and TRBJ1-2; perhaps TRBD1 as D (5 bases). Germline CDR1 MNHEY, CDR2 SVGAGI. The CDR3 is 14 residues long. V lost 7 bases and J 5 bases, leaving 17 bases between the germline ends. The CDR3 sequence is CASIPGTGTYGYTF. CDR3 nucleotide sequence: TGTGCCAGCATCCCGGGGACTGGCACTTATGGCTACACCTTC.

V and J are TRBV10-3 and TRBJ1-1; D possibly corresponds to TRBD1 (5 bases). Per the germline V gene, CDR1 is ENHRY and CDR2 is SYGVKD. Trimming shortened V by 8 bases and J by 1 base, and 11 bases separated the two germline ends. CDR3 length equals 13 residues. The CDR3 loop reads CAIADRQNTEAFF. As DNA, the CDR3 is TGTGCCATCGCCGACAGACAGAACACTGAAGCTTTCTTT.

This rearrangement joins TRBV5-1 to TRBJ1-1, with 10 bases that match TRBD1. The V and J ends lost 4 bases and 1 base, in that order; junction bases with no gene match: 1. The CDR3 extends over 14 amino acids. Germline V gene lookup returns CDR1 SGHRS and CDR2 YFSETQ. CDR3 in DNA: TGCGCCAGCAGCCGGGACAGGGGGAACACTGAAGCTTTCTTT. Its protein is CASSRDRGNTEAFF.

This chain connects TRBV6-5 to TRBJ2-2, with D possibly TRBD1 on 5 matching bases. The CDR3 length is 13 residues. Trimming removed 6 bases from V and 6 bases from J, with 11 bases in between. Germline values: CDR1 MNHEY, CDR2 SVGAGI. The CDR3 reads CASRYIRAGELFF. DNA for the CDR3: TGTGCCAGCAGATACATCAGGGCCGGGGAGCTGTTTTTT.

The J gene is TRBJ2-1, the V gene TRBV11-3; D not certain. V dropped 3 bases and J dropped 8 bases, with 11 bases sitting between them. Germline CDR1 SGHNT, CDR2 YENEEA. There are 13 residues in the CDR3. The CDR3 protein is CASSFRVRDEQFF. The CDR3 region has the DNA TGTGCCAGCAGCTTCCGGGTTCGTGATGAGCAGTTCTTC. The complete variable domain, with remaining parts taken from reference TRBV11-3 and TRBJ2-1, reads EAGVVQSPRYKIIEKKQPVAFWCNPISGHNTLYWYLQNLGQGPELLIRYENEEAVDDSQLPKDRFSAERLKGVDSTLKIQPAELGDSAVYLCASSFRVRDEQFFGPGTRLTVL.

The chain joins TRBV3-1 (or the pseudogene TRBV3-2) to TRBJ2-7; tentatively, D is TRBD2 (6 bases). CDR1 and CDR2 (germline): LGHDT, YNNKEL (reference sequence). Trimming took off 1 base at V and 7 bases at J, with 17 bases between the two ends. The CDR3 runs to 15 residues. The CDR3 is CASSQGAGGVWEQYF. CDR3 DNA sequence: TGTGCCAGCAGCCAAGGGGCAGGAGGGGTGTGGGAGCAGTACTTC.

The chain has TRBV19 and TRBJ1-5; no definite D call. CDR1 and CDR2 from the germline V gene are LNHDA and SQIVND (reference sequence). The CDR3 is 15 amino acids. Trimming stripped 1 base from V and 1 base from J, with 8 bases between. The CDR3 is CASSIVIGSNQPQHF. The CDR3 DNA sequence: TGTGCCAGTAGTATAGTAATCGGGAGCAATCAGCCCCAGCATTTT.

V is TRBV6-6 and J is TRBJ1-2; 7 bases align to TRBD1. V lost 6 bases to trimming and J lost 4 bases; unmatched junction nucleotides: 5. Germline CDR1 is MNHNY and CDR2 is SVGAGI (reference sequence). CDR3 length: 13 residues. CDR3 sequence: CASSYTGVYGYTF. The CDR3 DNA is TGTGCCAGCAGCTACACAGGGGTCTATGGCTACACCTTC.

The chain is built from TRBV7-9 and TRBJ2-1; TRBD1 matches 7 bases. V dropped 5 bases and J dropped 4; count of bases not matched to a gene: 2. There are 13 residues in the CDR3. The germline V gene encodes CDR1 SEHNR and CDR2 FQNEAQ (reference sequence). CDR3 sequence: CASSADRYNEQFF. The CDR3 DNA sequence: TGTGCCAGCAGCGCGGACAGGTACAATGAGCAGTTCTTC.

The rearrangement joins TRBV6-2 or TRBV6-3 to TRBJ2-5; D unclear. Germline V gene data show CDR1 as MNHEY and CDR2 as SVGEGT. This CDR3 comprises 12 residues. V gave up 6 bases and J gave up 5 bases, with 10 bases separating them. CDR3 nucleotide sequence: TGTGCCAGCAGCCCCTTCCAGGAGACCCAGTACTTC. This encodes CASSPFQETQYF.

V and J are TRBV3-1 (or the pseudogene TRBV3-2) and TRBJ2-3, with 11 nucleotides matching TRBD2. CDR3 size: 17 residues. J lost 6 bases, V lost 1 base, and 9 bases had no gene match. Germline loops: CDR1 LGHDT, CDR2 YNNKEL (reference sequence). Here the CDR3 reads CASSQGLAGPRLDTQYF. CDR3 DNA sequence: TGTGCCAGCAGCCAAGGACTAGCGGGGCCCCGGCTGGATACGCAGTATTTT.

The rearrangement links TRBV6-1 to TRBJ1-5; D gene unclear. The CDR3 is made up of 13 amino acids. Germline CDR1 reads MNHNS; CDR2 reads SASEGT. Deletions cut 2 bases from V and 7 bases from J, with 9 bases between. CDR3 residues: CASSERGYQPQHF. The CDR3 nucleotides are TGTGCCAGCAGTGAACGGGGTTACCAGCCCCAGCATTTT.

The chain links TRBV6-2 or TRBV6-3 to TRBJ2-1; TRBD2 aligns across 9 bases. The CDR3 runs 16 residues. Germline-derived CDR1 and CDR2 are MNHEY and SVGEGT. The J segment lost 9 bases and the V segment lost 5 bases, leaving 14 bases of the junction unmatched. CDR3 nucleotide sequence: TGTGCCAGCAGTGGTCTTGGGCTAGCGGGGACCTCTGAGCAGTTCTTC. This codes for CASSGLGLAGTSEQFF.

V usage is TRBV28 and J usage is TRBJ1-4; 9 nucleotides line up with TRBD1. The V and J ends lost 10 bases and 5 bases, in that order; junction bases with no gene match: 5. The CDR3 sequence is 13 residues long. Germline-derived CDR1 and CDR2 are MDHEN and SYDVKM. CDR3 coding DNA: TGTGCCACGACCGGGACAGGGAATGAAAAACTGTTTTTT. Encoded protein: CATTGTGNEKLFF.

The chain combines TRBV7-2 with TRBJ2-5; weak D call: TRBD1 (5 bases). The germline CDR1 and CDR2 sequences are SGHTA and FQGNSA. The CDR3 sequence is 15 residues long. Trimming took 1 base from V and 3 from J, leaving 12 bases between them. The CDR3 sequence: CASSLDRIREETQYF. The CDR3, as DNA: TGTGCCAGCAGCTTAGATAGGATCAGGGAAGAGACCCAGTACTTC.